This TCR beta chain was sequenced in a study of regulatory T cells in long-lasting Graves disease. Whole-study context: The definition of persistent Graves' disease was over 5 years of antithyroid drugs with positive TSH receptor antibodies. The study's findings and limits: Samples came from peripheral blood alone, without thyroid tissue.

Relying on iRepertoire HTBI primers and Arm-PCR of CDR3 regions, the team built TCR beta libraries. Each CDR3 protein is one row after TCRdb ran MiXCR on the multiplex PCR reads. The sample holds over 450,000 distinct CDR3 sequences, about 22% seen once. With respect to this clonotype: Antigen specificity is unknown.

Time point noted: persistent/refractory GD, antithyroid drugs over 5 years with positive TRAb. Researchers made the TCR library from RNA that was extracted from PBMCs. Nine milliliters of peripheral blood went into EDTA tubes. Looked up from germline, CDR1 is SQVTM and CDR2 is ANQGSEA. V lost 4 bases to trimming and J lost 1 base, with 7 bases between them. This CDR3 contains 12 residues. Material: peripheral blood mononuclear cells (PBMCs), obtained when the disease was refractory, from a patient treated with antithyroid drugs. This rearrangement joins TRBV29-1 to TRBJ1-1, with no clear D. This receptor was obtained from a female donor with Graves disease. DNA for the CDR3: TGCAGCGTTGTGTGGCAGAACACTGAAGCTTTCTTT. Translated, it gives CSVVWQNTEAFF.